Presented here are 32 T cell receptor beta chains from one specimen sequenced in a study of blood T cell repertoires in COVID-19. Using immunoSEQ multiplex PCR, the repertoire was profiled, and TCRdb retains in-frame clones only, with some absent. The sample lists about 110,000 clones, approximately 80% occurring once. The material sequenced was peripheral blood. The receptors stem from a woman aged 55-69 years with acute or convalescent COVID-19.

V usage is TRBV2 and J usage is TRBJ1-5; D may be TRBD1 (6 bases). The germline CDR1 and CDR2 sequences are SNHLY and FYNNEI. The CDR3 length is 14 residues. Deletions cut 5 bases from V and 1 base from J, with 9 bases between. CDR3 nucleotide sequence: TGTGCCAGCAGTCCCACAGGGAGCAATCAGCCCCAGCATTTT. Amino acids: CASSPTGSNQPQHF.

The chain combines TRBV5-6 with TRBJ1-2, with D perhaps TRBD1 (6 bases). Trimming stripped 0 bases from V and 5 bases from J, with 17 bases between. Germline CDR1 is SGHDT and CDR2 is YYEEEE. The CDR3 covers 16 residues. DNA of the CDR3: TGTGCCAGCAGCTTGGATGGGGCAGGGGTAGGTTATGGCTACACCTTC. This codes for CASSLDGAGVGYGYTF.

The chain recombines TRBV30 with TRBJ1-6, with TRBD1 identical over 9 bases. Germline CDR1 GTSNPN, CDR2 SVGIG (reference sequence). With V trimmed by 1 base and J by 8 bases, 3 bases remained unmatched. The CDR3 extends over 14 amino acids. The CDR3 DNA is TGTGCCTGGAGTGAGACAGGGGGTGATTCACCCCTCCACTTT. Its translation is CAWSETGGDSPLHF.

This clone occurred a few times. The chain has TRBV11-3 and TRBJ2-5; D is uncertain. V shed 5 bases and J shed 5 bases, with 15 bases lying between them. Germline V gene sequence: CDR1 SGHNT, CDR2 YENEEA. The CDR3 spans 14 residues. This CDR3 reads CASSTNSGLETQYF. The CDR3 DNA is TGTGCCAGCAGCACCAACTCGGGTTTGGAGACCCAGTACTTC.

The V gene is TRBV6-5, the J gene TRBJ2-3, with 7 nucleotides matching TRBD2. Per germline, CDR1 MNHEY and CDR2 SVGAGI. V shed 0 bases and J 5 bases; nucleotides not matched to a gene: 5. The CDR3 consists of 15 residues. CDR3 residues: CASSYSAGEGDTQYF. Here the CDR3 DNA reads TGTGCCAGCAGTTACTCGGCCGGGGAGGGAGATACGCAGTATTTT.

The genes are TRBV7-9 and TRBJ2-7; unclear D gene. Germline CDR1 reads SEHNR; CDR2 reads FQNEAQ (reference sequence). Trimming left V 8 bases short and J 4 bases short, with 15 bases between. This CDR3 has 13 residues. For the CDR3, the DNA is TGTGCCAGCTATTGCAGGTACGTTTACGAGCAGTACTTC. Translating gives CASYCRYVYEQYF. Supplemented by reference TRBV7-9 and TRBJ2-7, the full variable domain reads DTGVSQNPRHKITKRGQNVTFRCDPISEHNRLYWYRQTLGQGPEFLTYFQNEAQLEKSRLLSDRFSAERPKGSFSTLEIQRTEQGDSAMYLCASYCRYVYEQYFGPGTRLTVT.

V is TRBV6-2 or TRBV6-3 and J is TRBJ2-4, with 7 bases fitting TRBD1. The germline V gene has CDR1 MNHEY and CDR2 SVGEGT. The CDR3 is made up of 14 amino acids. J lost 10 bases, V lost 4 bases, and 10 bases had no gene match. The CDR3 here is CASSFQGDSTIQYF. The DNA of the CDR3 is TGTGCCAGCAGTTTCCAAGGGGACAGCACAATTCAGTACTTC.

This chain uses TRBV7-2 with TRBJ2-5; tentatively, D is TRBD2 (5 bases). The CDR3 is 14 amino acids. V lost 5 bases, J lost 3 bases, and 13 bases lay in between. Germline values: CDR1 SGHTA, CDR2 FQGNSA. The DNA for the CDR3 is TGTGCCAGCAGCCCTTTGACTAATGAAGAGACCCAGTACTTC. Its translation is CASSPLTNEETQYF.

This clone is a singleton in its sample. DNA of the CDR3: TGTGCCAGCAGCCCACTCGTGGGGGGTTGGGTGAACACTGAAGCTTTCTTT. It is translated as CASSPLVGGWVNTEAFF. V usage is TRBV7-2 and J usage is TRBJ1-1; TRBD1 might be the D (5 bases). The CDR3 length is 17 residues. Germline CDR1 and CDR2: SGHTA and FQGNSA. V dropped 5 bases and J dropped 0 bases, with 19 bases sitting between them.

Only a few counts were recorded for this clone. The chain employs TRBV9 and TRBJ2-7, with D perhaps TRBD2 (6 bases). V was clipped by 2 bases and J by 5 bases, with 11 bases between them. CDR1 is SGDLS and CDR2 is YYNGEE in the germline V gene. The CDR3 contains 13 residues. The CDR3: CASSVAGGNEQYF. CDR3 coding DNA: TGTGCCAGCAGCGTCGCTGGGGGGAACGAGCAGTACTTC.

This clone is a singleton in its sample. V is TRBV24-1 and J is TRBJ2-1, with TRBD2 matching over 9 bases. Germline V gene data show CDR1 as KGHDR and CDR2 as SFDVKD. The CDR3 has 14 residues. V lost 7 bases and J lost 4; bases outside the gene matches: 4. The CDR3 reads CATRASGEYNEQFF. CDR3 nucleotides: TGTGCCACCAGGGCTAGCGGGGAGTACAATGAGCAGTTCTTC.

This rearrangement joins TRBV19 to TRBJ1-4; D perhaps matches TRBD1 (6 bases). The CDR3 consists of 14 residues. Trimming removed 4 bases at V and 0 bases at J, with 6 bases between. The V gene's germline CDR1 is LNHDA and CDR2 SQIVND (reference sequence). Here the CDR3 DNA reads TGTGCCAGTAGTACAGGGGCAACTAATGAAAAACTGTTTTTT. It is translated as CASSTGATNEKLFF.

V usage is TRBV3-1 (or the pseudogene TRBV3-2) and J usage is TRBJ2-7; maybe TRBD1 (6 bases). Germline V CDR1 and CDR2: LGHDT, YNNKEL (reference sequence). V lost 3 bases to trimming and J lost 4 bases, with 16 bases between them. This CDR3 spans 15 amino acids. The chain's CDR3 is CASSQVGRGVYEQYF. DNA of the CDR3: TGTGCCAGCAGCCAGGTCGGCAGGGGCGTTTACGAGCAGTACTTC.

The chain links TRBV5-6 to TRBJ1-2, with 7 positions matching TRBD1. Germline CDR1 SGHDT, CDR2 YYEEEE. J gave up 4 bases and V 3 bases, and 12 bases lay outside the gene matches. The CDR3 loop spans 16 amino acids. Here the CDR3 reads CASSSTRTGLRYGYTF. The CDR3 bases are TGTGCCAGCAGCTCGACACGGACAGGACTTCGCTATGGCTACACCTTC.

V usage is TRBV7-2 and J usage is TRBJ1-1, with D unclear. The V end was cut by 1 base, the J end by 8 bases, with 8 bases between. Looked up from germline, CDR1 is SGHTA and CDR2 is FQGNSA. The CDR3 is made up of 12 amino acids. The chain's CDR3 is CASSLDYREAFF. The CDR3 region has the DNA TGTGCCAGCAGCTTAGATTACAGAGAAGCTTTCTTT. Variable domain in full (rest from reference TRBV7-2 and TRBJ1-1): GAGVSQSPSNKVTEKGKDVELRCDPISGHTALYWYRQSLGQGLEFLIYFQGNSAPDKSGLPSDRFSAERTGGSVSTLTIQRTQQEDSAVYLCASSLDYREAFFGQGTRLTVV.

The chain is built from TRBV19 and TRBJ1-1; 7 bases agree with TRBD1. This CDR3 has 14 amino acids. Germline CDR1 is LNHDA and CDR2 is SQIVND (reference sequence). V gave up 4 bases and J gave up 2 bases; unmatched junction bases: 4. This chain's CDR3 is CASSSQGGNTEAFF. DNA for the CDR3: TGTGCCAGTAGTAGCCAGGGGGGTAACACTGAAGCTTTCTTT.

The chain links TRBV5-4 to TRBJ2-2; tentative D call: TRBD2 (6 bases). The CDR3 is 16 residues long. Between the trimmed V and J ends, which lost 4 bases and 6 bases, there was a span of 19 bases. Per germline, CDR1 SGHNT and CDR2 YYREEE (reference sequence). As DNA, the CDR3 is TGTGCCAGCAGCGCACGAACCGGGAGCACCCCCGGGGAGCTGTTTTTT. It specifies CASSARTGSTPGELFF.

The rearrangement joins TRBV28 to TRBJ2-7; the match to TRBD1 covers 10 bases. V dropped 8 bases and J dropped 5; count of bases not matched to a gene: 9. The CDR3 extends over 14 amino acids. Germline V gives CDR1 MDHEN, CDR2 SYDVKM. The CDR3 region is CASQLDRGSDEQYF. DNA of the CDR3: TGTGCCAGCCAGTTGGACAGGGGGTCCGACGAGCAGTACTTC.

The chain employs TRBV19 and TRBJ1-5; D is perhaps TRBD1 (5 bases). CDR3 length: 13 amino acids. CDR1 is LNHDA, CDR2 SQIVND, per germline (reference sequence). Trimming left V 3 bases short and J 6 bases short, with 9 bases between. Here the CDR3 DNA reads TGTGCCAGTAGTATCGGGGGAGGTCAGCCCCAGCATTTT. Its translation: CASSIGGGQPQHF.

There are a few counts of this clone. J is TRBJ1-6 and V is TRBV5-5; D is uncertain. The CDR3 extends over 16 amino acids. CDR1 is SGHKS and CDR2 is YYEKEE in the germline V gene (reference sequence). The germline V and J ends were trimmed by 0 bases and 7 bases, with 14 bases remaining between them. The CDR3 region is CASSLEVSRKNSPLHF. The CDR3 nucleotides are TGTGCCAGCAGCTTGGAAGTATCTAGAAAGAATTCACCCCTCCACTTT. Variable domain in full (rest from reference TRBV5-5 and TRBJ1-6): DAGVTQSPTHLIKTRGQQVTLRCSPISGHKSVSWYQQVLGQGPQFIFQYYEKEERGRGNFPDRFSARQFPNYSSELNVNALLLGDSALYLCASSLEVSRKNSPLHFGNGTRLTVT.

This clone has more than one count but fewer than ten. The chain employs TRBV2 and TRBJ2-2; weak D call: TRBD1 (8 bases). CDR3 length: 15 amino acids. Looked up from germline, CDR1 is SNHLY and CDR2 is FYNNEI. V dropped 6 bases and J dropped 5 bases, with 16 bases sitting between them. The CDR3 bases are TGTGCCAGCAGCTTCGGACAGGGAGGGACCGGGGAGCTGTTTTTT. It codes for CASSFGQGGTGELFF.

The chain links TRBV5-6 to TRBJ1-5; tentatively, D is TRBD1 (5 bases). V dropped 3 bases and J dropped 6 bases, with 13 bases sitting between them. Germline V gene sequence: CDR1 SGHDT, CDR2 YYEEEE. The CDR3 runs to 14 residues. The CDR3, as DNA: TGTGCCAGCAGCTCTATGGGAGGGGCTCAGCCCCAGCATTTT. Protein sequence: CASSSMGGAQPQHF.

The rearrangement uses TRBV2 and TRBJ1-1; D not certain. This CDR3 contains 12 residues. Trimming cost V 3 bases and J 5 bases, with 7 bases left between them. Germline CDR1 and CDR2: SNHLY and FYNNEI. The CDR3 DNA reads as TGTGCCAGCAGTGAGTTGGCAACTGAAGCTTTCTTT. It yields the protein CASSELATEAFF.

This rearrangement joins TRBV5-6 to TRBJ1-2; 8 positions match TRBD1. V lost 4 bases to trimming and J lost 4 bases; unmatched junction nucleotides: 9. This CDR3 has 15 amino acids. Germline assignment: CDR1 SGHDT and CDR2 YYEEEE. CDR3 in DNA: TGTGCCAGCAGCGATTTTTGGACAGGGAGCTATGGCTACACCTTC. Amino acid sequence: CASSDFWTGSYGYTF.

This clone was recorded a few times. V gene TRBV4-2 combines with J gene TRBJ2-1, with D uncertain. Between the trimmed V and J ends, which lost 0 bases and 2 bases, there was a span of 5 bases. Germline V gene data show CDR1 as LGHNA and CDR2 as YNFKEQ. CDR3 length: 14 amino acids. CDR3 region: CASSQDRAYNEQFF. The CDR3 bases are TGTGCCAGCAGCCAAGATCGCGCCTACAATGAGCAGTTCTTC.

CDR3 DNA sequence: TGCGCCAGCAGCTTCAATTCCCCCACAGGGGGAGGGACTGAAGCTTTCTTT. Translation: CASSFNSPTGGGTEAFF. The rearrangement uses TRBV5-1 and TRBJ1-1, with 8 bases that match TRBD1. V lost 2 bases, J lost 5 bases, and 14 bases stayed unmatched. CDR1 and CDR2 (germline): SGHRS, YFSETQ. The CDR3 is 17 amino acids. The whole variable domain, filled in from reference TRBV5-1 and TRBJ1-1, reads KAGVTQTPRYLIKTRGQQVTLSCSPISGHRSVSWYQQTPGQGLQFLFEYFSETQRNKGNFPGRFSGRQFSNSRSEMNVSTLELGDSALYLCASSFNSPTGGGTEAFFGQGTRLTVV.

CDR3: CASSQDGAGRHNEQFF. The CDR3 DNA is TGTGCCAGCAGCCAAGATGGAGCGGGGCGGCACAATGAGCAGTTCTTC. The chain links TRBV4-2 to TRBJ2-1; 7 bases map to TRBD2. This CDR3 is built from 16 residues. Per germline, CDR1 LGHNA and CDR2 YNFKEQ. V shed 0 bases and J 5 bases; nucleotides not matched to a gene: 7.

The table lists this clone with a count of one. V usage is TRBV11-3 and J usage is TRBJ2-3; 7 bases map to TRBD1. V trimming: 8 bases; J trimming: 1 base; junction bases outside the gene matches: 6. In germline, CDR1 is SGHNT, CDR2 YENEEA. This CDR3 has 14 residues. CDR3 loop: CASGTVWGTDTQYF. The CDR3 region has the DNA TGTGCCAGCGGGACAGTCTGGGGCACAGATACGCAGTATTTT.

The CDR3 here is CASYDRENYEQYF. The CDR3 DNA is TGTGCCAGCTATGACAGGGAGAACTACGAGCAGTACTTC. The chain joins TRBV2 to TRBJ2-7; 7 positions match TRBD1. Losses at the gene ends were 8 bases for V and 3 bases for J; bases not matched to a gene: 7. Germline values: CDR1 SNHLY, CDR2 FYNNEI. This CDR3 region has 13 residues. Together with reference TRBV2 and TRBJ2-7, the CDR3 gives the full variable domain: EPEVTQTPSHQVTQMGQEVILRCVPISNHLYFYWYRQILGQKVEFLVSFYNNEISEKSEIFDDQFSVERPDGSNFTLKIRSTKLEDSAMYFCASYDRENYEQYFGPGTRLTVT.

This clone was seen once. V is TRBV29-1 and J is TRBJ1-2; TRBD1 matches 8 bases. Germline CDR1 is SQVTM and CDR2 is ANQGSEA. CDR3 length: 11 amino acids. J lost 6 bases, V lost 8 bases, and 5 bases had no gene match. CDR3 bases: TGCAGCTCAGGGGGCAGGGATGGCTACACCTTC. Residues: CSSGGRDGYTF.

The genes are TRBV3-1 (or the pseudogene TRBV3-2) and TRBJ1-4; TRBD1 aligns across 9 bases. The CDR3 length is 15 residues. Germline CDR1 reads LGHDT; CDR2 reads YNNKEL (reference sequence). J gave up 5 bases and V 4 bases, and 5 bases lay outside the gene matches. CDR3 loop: CASSLRDRENEKLFF. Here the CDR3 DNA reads TGTGCCAGCAGCCTCCGGGACAGGGAAAATGAAAAACTGTTTTTT.

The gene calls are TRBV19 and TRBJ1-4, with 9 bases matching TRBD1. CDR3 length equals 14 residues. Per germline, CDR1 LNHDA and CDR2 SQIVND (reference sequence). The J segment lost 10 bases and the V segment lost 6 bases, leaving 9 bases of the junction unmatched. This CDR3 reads CASRAGTGLGKLFF. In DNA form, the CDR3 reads TGTGCCAGTAGGGCCGGGACAGGGCTCGGAAAACTGTTTTTT.